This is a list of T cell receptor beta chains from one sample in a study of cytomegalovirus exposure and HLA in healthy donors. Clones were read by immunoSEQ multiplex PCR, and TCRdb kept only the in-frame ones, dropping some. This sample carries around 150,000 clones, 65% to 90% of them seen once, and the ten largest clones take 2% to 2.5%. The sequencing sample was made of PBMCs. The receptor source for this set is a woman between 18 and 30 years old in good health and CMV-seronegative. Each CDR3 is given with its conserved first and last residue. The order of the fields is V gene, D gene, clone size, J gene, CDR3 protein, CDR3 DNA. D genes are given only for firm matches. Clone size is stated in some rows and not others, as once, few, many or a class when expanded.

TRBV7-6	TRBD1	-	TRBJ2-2	CASSRGQVTGELFF	TGTGCCAGCAGCCGGGGACAGGTCACCGGGGAGCTGTTTTTT
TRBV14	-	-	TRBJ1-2	CASSRSTGGAGGYTF	TGTGCCAGCAGCCGATCTACTGGGGGCGCGGGTGGCTACACCTTC
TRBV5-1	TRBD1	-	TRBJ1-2	CASSPTAGQGLGYTF	TGCGCCAGCAGCCCCACTGCAGGACAGGGGCTTGGCTACACCTTC
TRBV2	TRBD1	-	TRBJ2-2	CASSAQGVVAPGELFF	TGTGCCAGCAGTGCACAGGGGGTTGTGGCACCGGGGGAGCTGTTTTTT
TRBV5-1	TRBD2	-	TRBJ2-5	CASSVAGAETQYF	TGCGCCAGCAGCGTAGCGGGAGCTGAGACCCAGTACTTC
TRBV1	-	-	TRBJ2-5	CTSSPRGGRSGPVAQYF	TGCACCAGCAGCCCCCGCGGGGGGAGGAGCGGACCGGTGGCCCAGTACTTC
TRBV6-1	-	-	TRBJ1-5	CASSPSQLSNQPQHF	TGTGCCAGCAGTCCATCACAGCTAAGCAATCAGCCCCAGCATTTT
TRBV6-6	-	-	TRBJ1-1	CASSYRQTNTEAFF	TGTGCCAGCAGTTACCGACAGACGAACACTGAAGCTTTCTTT
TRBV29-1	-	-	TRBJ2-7	CSVEGGRNEQYF	TGCAGCGTTGAAGGAGGGAGGAACGAGCAGTACTTC
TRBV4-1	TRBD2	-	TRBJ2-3	CASSLTSGGSASTDTQYF	TGCGCCAGCAGCCTAACTAGCGGGGGGTCAGCGAGCACAGATACGCAGTATTTT
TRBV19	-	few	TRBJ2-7	CASSRVDNLEQYF	TGTGCCAGTAGTAGGGTGGACAACTTGGAGCAGTACTTC
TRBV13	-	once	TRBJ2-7	CASSLLATSGTGIYEQYF	TGTGCCAGCAGCTTATTAGCTACTAGCGGGACAGGGATCTACGAGCAGTACTTC
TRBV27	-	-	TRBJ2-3	CASSLIRQLTDTQYF	TGTGCCAGCAGTTTAATTCGACAGCTCACAGATACGCAGTATTTT
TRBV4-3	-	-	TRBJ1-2	CASSQGLTVGYTF	TGCGCCAGCAGCCAAGGTCTAACTGTTGGCTACACCTTC
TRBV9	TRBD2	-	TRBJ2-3	CASSALAGYTDTQYF	TGTGCCAGCAGCGCCCTAGCGGGTTACACAGATACGCAGTATTTT
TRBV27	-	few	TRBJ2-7	CASSEFFSYEQYF	TGTGCCAGCAGTGAGTTTTTCTCCTACGAGCAGTACTTC
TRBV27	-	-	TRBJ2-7	CASSLSRRNEQYF	TGTGCCAGCAGTTTATCTCGCAGAAACGAGCAGTACTTC
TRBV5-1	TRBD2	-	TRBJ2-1	CASSFTSGSVNEQFF	TGCGCCAGCAGCTTTACTAGCGGGTCCGTCAATGAGCAGTTCTTC
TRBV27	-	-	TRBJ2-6	CASSPPSRSGANVLTF	TGTGCCAGCAGTCCCCCAAGCCGCTCTGGGGCCAACGTCCTGACTTTC
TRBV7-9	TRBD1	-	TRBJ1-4	CASSLDRGRGKLFF	TGTGCCAGCAGCTTGGACAGGGGGCGAGGAAAACTGTTTTTT
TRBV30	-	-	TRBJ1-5	CAWSASPLTVDQPQHF	TGTGCCTGGAGTGCGAGCCCCCTAACAGTCGATCAGCCCCAGCATTTT
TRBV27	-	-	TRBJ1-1	CASSFRVGQMNTEAFF	TGTGCCAGCAGTTTTCGCGTCGGACAGATGAACACTGAAGCTTTCTTT
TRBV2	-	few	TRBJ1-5	CASSETGANQPQHF	TGTGCCAGCAGTGAGACAGGTGCCAATCAGCCCCAGCATTTT
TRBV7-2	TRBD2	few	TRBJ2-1	CASSFGTSPTFF	TGTGCCAGCAGCTTCGGGACTAGCCCCACCTTCTTC
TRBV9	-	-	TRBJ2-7	CASSPRGTSYEQYF	TGTGCCAGCAGCCCCAGGGGAACTTCCTACGAGCAGTACTTC
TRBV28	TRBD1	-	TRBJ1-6	CASSLGQPNSPLHF	TGTGCCAGCAGCCTGGGACAGCCCAATTCACCCCTCCACTTT